The rows below give T cell receptor beta chains drawn from one sample of a study of blood T cell repertoires in COVID-19. Libraries were prepared by immunoSEQ multiplex PCR; TCRdb keeps only in-frame clonotypes and omits some of them. The sample carries tens of thousands of clones, more than 80% recorded once. Specimen: peripheral blood. Source of these receptors: a woman aged 80 or over with acute or convalescent COVID-19. The CDR3 runs from the conserved cysteine through the conserved F or W. D genes are given only for firm matches. Clone size is not always given. Where it is, it says once, few, many or a class for expanded clones.

j_gene: TRBJ1-1
d_gene: -
abundance: -
v_gene: TRBV5-1
CDR3nt: TGCGCCAGCAGCTTTCGTGGGACTCTTCCCACGGCTTTCTTT
CDR3aa: CASSFRGTLPTAFF

j_gene: TRBJ2-7
d_gene: -
abundance: -
v_gene: TRBV7-2
CDR3nt: TGTGCCAGCAGCTTACAAGGGAGCTCCTACGAGCAGTACTTC
CDR3aa: CASSLQGSSYEQYF

j_gene: TRBJ2-5
d_gene: -
abundance: -
v_gene: TRBV5-1
CDR3nt: TGCGCCAGCAGCCGGACAGTCCCCCAAGAGACCCAGTACTTC
CDR3aa: CASSRTVPQETQYF

j_gene: TRBJ2-1
d_gene: TRBD1
abundance: -
v_gene: TRBV5-1
CDR3nt: TGCGCCAGCAGCGAAGGACAGGTCTCCTACAATGAGCAGTTCTTC
CDR3aa: CASSEGQVSYNEQFF

j_gene: TRBJ2-5
d_gene: -
abundance: -
v_gene: TRBV5-1
CDR3nt: TGCGCCAGCAGCCGGAGCCCTCTAGGACTTCTTCAAGAGACCCAGTACTTC
CDR3aa: CASSRSPLGLLQETQYF

j_gene: TRBJ1-4
d_gene: TRBD1
abundance: once
v_gene: TRBV7-6
CDR3nt: TGTGCCAGCAGCGACAAAACAGGGGATCGAGAAAAACTGTTTTTT
CDR3aa: CASSDKTGDREKLFF

j_gene: TRBJ2-5
d_gene: -
abundance: -
v_gene: TRBV4-2
CDR3nt: TGTGCCAGCAGCCAAGATCCCACTAGGGTCGAGACCCAGTACTTC
CDR3aa: CASSQDPTRVETQYF

j_gene: TRBJ2-2
d_gene: -
abundance: -
v_gene: TRBV5-1
CDR3nt: TGCGCCAGCAGCTTTCTATCTGGGACATACACCGGGGAGCTGTTTTTT
CDR3aa: CASSFLSGTYTGELFF

j_gene: TRBJ1-1
d_gene: -
abundance: -
v_gene: TRBV19
CDR3nt: TGTGCCAGTAGTAGGGAGGGGAGGAGCACTGAAGCTTTCTTT
CDR3aa: CASSREGRSTEAFF

j_gene: TRBJ1-6
d_gene: -
abundance: few
v_gene: TRBV9
CDR3nt: TGTGCCAGCAGCGTAGACGGGGAATTATCACCCCTCCACTTT
CDR3aa: CASSVDGELSPLHF

j_gene: TRBJ1-2
d_gene: -
abundance: -
v_gene: TRBV5-1
CDR3nt: TGCGCCAGCAGCTCTTATTTAGCTAACTATGGCTACACCTTC
CDR3aa: CASSSYLANYGYTF

j_gene: TRBJ1-4
d_gene: -
abundance: few
v_gene: TRBV5-1
CDR3nt: TGCGCCAGCAGCTTACCAGATAATGAAAAACTGTTTTTT
CDR3aa: CASSLPDNEKLFF

j_gene: TRBJ2-1
d_gene: -
abundance: -
v_gene: TRBV5-1
CDR3nt: TGCGCCAGCAGCTTGGTAGTAGCAGCCTTCAATGAGCAGTTCTTC
CDR3aa: CASSLVVAAFNEQFF

j_gene: TRBJ1-2
d_gene: -
abundance: -
v_gene: TRBV2
CDR3nt: TGTGCCAGCAGACCGCAAGGGGCTAACTATGGCTACACCTTC
CDR3aa: CASRPQGANYGYTF

j_gene: TRBJ2-1
d_gene: TRBD2
abundance: -
v_gene: TRBV5-4
CDR3nt: TGTGCCAGCAGCCCTAGCGGGAATGAGCAGTTCTTC
CDR3aa: CASSPSGNEQFF

j_gene: TRBJ2-2
d_gene: -
abundance: -
v_gene: TRBV11-3
CDR3nt: TGTGCCAGCAGCTTTAGCGCCCCCGGGGAGCTGTTTTTT
CDR3aa: CASSFSAPGELFF

j_gene: TRBJ2-1
d_gene: TRBD2
abundance: -
v_gene: TRBV7-3
CDR3nt: TGTGCCAGCAGCTTGGGACTAGCGGACTACAATGAGCAGTTCTTC
CDR3aa: CASSLGLADYNEQFF

j_gene: TRBJ2-1
d_gene: -
abundance: -
v_gene: TRBV19
CDR3nt: TGTGCCAGCCGAGCCACCTACAATGAGCAGTTCTTC
CDR3aa: CASRATYNEQFF

j_gene: TRBJ2-2
d_gene: -
abundance: -
v_gene: TRBV11-2
CDR3nt: TGTGCCAGCAGCTTACCCAGCGGAAACACCGGGGAGCTGTTTTTT
CDR3aa: CASSLPSGNTGELFF

j_gene: TRBJ1-2
d_gene: TRBD1
abundance: -
v_gene: TRBV3-1/TRBV3-2
CDR3nt: TGTGCCAGCAGCCAAGATCCAGACAGGGATGGCTACACCTTC
CDR3aa: CASSQDPDRDGYTF

j_gene: TRBJ2-3
d_gene: -
abundance: -
v_gene: TRBV6-6
CDR3nt: TGTGCCAGCACCTACACAGATACGCAGTATTTT
CDR3aa: CASTYTDTQYF

j_gene: TRBJ2-7
d_gene: -
abundance: -
v_gene: TRBV7-9
CDR3nt: TGTGCCAGCAGCTTAGCGTACAGTTACGAGCAGTACTTC
CDR3aa: CASSLAYSYEQYF